The 32 T cell receptor beta chains in this list originate from one sample, sequenced in a study of blood T cell repertoires in COVID-19. Method: immunoSEQ multiplex PCR; TCRdb's copy keeps in-frame clones and lacks some. The sample records some 390,000 clones, about 89% being singletons. Specimen: peripheral blood. Receptors originate from a woman aged 55-70 years with COVID-19, enrolled during active disease.

The V and J genes are TRBV11-2 and TRBJ1-1; D is uncertain. This CDR3 is built from 13 residues. Germline assignment: CDR1 SGHAT and CDR2 FQNNGV. V was trimmed by 1 base and J by 3 bases, leaving 6 bases between them. The CDR3 DNA reads as TGTGCCAGCAGCTTAGTAGGAGACACTGAAGCTTTCTTT. Amino acids: CASSLVGDTEAFF.

Only one count was recorded for this clone. The chain uses TRBV10-1 and TRBJ2-3; D is possibly TRBD1 (5 bases). Trimming removed 0 bases from V and 3 bases from J, with 10 bases in between. This CDR3 region has 15 residues. Germline V gene sequence: CDR1 WNHNN, CDR2 SYGVQD (reference sequence). CDR3 sequence (DNA): TGCGCCAGCAGTGAGTCGGCAGGGTGGACAGATACGCAGTATTTT. Its protein is CASSESAGWTDTQYF.

The rearrangement uses TRBV7-2 and TRBJ1-2, with 7 bases fitting TRBD1. Trimming cost V 6 bases and J 12 bases; bases outside gene matches: 13. This CDR3 has 13 amino acids. CDR1 SGHTA and CDR2 FQGNSA come from the germline V gene. The CDR3 nucleotides are TGTGCCAGCAGGCAGCCGGGACAGCAATCACACACCTTC. Translating it yields CASRQPGQQSHTF.

The chain uses TRBV5-1 and TRBJ1-1; D is unresolved. There are 16 residues in the CDR3. Germline V gives CDR1 SGHRS, CDR2 YFSETQ. V was shortened by 0 bases and J by 0 bases, with 12 bases between the two germline ends. The CDR3 DNA reads TGCGCCAGCAGCTTGGCCCCAGGCAACTTGAACACTGAAGCTTTCTTT. It specifies CASSLAPGNLNTEAFF.

DNA of the CDR3: TGTGCCAGCAGCCAAACCGGGACAGGGCACAATGAGCAGTTCTTC. This codes for CASSQTGTGHNEQFF. The chain combines TRBV3-1 (or the pseudogene TRBV3-2) with TRBJ2-1, with 9 nucleotides matching TRBD1. The trim removed 2 bases at V and 5 bases at J, leaving 4 bases unmatched. CDR3 length: 15 amino acids. Germline V gene data show CDR1 as LGHDT and CDR2 as YNNKEL (reference sequence).

This clone has a single count. This chain uses TRBV2 with TRBJ1-1; a possible D gene is TRBD1 (5 bases). The V and J ends lost 9 bases and 4 bases respectively, with 15 bases between them. The CDR3 has 13 residues. Germline lookup yields CDR1 SNHLY and CDR2 FYNNEI. The CDR3 loop is CASLFLGGTEAFF. In DNA form, the CDR3 reads TGTGCCAGTCTCTTCTTGGGGGGCACTGAAGCTTTCTTT. Looking up the rest from reference TRBV2 and TRBJ1-1 gives the full variable domain: EPEVTQTPSHQVTQMGQEVILRCVPISNHLYFYWYRQILGQKVEFLVSFYNNEISEKSEIFDDQFSVERPDGSNFTLKIRSTKLEDSAMYFCASLFLGGTEAFFGQGTRLTVV.

The chain has TRBV28 and TRBJ1-2; tentative D call: TRBD1 (5 bases). Germline V lookup: CDR1 MDHEN, CDR2 SYDVKM. V was cut by 7 bases and J by 2 bases, with 14 bases left in between. The CDR3 length is 14 residues. As DNA, the CDR3 is TGTGCCAGCACCACCCCGGGGGGAAACTATGGCTACACCTTC. This codes for CASTTPGGNYGYTF.

The chain combines TRBV6-5 with TRBJ2-7; no firm D call. Trimming took 2 bases from V and 3 from J, leaving 8 bases between them. The CDR3 covers 13 residues. Germline V gene sequence: CDR1 MNHEY, CDR2 SVGAGI. The CDR3: CASSYNQNYEQYF. The CDR3 bases are TGTGCCAGCAGTTACAACCAGAACTACGAGCAGTACTTC.

The chain carries TRBV19 and TRBJ1-2, with D tentatively TRBD1 (6 bases). Germline lookup yields CDR1 LNHDA and CDR2 SQIVND (reference sequence). V gave up 7 bases and J gave up 6 bases, with 24 bases separating them. The CDR3 totals 16 residues. CDR3 nucleotides: TGTGCCAGTAACACTCAGGGGAACAGGGTCGGGAATGGCTACACCTTC. Translation gives CASNTQGNRVGNGYTF.

V gene TRBV2 combines with J gene TRBJ1-2, with TRBD1 matching over 10 bases. J gave up 7 bases and V 11 bases, and 16 bases lay outside the gene matches. Germline assignment: CDR1 SNHLY and CDR2 FYNNEI. This CDR3 has 15 residues. CDR3 nucleotides: TGTGCCGAGGGACAGGGGCTCAATCCCGCCCTTGGCTACACCTTC. Protein: CAEGQGLNPALGYTF.

V usage is TRBV7-3 and J usage is TRBJ2-1; 12 nucleotides align to TRBD2. This CDR3 spans 15 amino acids. V gave up 5 bases and J gave up 8 bases; unmatched junction bases: 7. Germline V gives CDR1 SGHTA, CDR2 FQGTGA. CDR3 residues: CASSLTSGGWDEQFF. DNA of the CDR3: TGTGCCAGCAGCCTGACTAGCGGGGGCTGGGATGAGCAGTTCTTC.

The chain links TRBV2 to TRBJ2-1; 9 bases align to TRBD1. V was pared by 0 bases and J by 4 bases, with 1 base of the junction left unmatched. CDR1 is SNHLY and CDR2 is FYNNEI in the germline V gene. The CDR3 totals 15 residues. CDR3 coding DNA: TGTGCCAGCAGTGAAGCGGGGACAGGGTACAATGAGCAGTTCTTC. It encodes CASSEAGTGYNEQFF. Together with reference TRBV2 and TRBJ2-1, the CDR3 gives the full variable domain: EPEVTQTPSHQVTQMGQEVILRCVPISNHLYFYWYRQILGQKVEFLVSFYNNEISEKSEIFDDQFSVERPDGSNFTLKIRSTKLEDSAMYFCASSEAGTGYNEQFFGPGTRLTVL.

This chain links TRBV5-4 with TRBJ2-7; 9 bases line up with TRBD1. Looked up from germline, CDR1 is SGHNT and CDR2 is YYREEE (reference sequence). With V trimmed by 4 bases and J by 3 bases, 8 bases remained unmatched. This CDR3 has 15 amino acids. The CDR3 loop reads CASSLPGQGVYEQYF. DNA for the CDR3: TGTGCCAGCAGCCTACCGGGACAGGGAGTCTACGAGCAGTACTTC.

The chain employs TRBV28 and TRBJ1-2; 9 positions agree with TRBD1. V was pared by 2 bases and J by 5 bases, with 9 bases of the junction left unmatched. CDR3 length: 16 amino acids. Germline CDR1 reads MDHEN; CDR2 reads SYDVKM. DNA for the CDR3: TGTGCCAGCAGTTTAGTCGGGACAGGGAGGATGTATGGCTACACCTTC. Its translation: CASSLVGTGRMYGYTF.

V usage is TRBV29-1 and J usage is TRBJ2-5; 8 positions match TRBD2. Germline-derived CDR1 and CDR2 are SQVTM and ANQGSEA. With V trimmed by 4 bases and J by 4 bases, 8 bases remained unmatched. The CDR3 contains 14 residues. The CDR3: CSVGLTSVLETQYF. CDR3 nucleotide sequence: TGCAGCGTTGGATTGACTAGCGTACTAGAGACCCAGTACTTC.

Concerning this clone itself: The junction does not match germline at one end; this may be a read error. The rearrangement uses TRBV7-7 and TRBJ2-3; 7 nucleotides match TRBD2. This CDR3 region has 16 residues. Germline values: CDR1 SSHAT, CDR2 FNYEAQ (reference sequence). CDR3 sequence reads: CASSLGPSGDTDTQYF. CDR3 nucleotide sequence: TGTGCTAGCAGCTTAGGACCTAGCGGAGATACAGATACGCAGTATTTT.

This sequence joins TRBV6-5 and TRBJ2-3, with 7 bases lining up with TRBD1. CDR1 and CDR2 from the germline V gene are MNHEY and SVGAGI. V shed 6 bases, J shed 2 bases, and the junction held 8 bases outside the gene matches. CDR3 length: 15 residues. The chain's CDR3 is CASSSRDSHTDTQYF. The CDR3 bases are TGTGCCAGCAGCTCCCGGGACAGCCACACAGATACGCAGTATTTT.

CDR3 in amino acids: CAQSGLARDNEQFF. As DNA, the CDR3 is TGTGCCCAGAGCGGACTAGCTCGGGACAATGAGCAGTTCTTC. The chain joins TRBV30 to TRBJ2-1; 8 bases are a match to TRBD2. The CDR3 totals 14 residues. Per the germline V gene, CDR1 is GTSNPN and CDR2 is SVGIG (reference sequence). Germline trimming cut 8 bases from V and 5 bases from J; bases unmatched to any gene: 11.

The chain employs TRBV6-5 and TRBJ1-2; D possibly corresponds to TRBD1 (5 bases). Germline V lookup: CDR1 MNHEY, CDR2 SVGAGI. V was pared by 2 bases and J by 7 bases, with 14 bases between. CDR3 size: 14 residues. CDR3 residues: CASSYRRGYGGYTF. The CDR3 region has the DNA TGTGCCAGCAGTTACCGGAGGGGATATGGTGGCTACACCTTC.

The V gene is TRBV5-1, the J gene TRBJ2-3; 10 nucleotides match TRBD1. CDR1 and CDR2 from the germline V gene are SGHRS and YFSETQ. The ends lost 3 bases at V and 5 bases at J; junction bases unmatched: 12. This CDR3 spans 17 amino acids. CDR3 bases: TGCGCCAGCAGCTCGGTGACCGGGACAGGGGAAGGAGATACGCAGTATTTT. It specifies CASSSVTGTGEGDTQYF.

Comments on this clone: This CDR3 is also generated by other DNA sequences in the sample. The chain recombines TRBV2 with TRBJ1-5, with D perhaps TRBD1 (5 bases). The CDR3 contains 14 residues. In germline, CDR1 is SNHLY, CDR2 FYNNEI. Trimming shortened V by 4 bases and J by 1 base, and 8 bases separated the two germline ends. The CDR3 coding sequence is TGTGCCAGCAGTGGGGGGGGAAGCAATCAGCCCCAGCATTTT. Translated: CASSGGGSNQPQHF. Based on the CDR3 plus reference TRBV2 and TRBJ1-5, the full variable domain is EPEVTQTPSHQVTQMGQEVILRCVPISNHLYFYWYRQILGQKVEFLVSFYNNEISEKSEIFDDQFSVERPDGSNFTLKIRSTKLEDSAMYFCASSGGGSNQPQHFGDGTRLSIL.

A few counts support this clone. V gene TRBV6-5 combines with J gene TRBJ1-5; no clear D. CDR3 size: 13 residues. Germline V gene data show CDR1 as MNHEY and CDR2 as SVGAGI. Trimming took 6 bases from V and 0 from J, leaving 6 bases between them. The DNA for the CDR3 is TGTGCCAGCAGAACAGTTAGCAATCAGCCCCAGCATTTT. The encoded protein is CASRTVSNQPQHF.

The CDR3 here is CASSLTGWYNEQFF. The CDR3 region has the DNA TGCGCCAGCAGCTTAACAGGGTGGTACAATGAGCAGTTCTTC. The chain joins TRBV5-1 to TRBJ2-1; possible D gene TRBD1, 6 bases. Trimming removed 2 bases at V and 4 bases at J, with 10 bases between. Germline V gene sequence: CDR1 SGHRS, CDR2 YFSETQ. The CDR3 is 14 amino acids.

The rearrangement joins TRBV12-5 to TRBJ1-2; TRBD1 agrees at 9 bases. The V segment lost 5 bases and the J segment 7 bases; nucleotides outside the gene matches: 8. The germline V gene has CDR1 LGHNT and CDR2 FRNRAP. The CDR3 totals 14 residues. The CDR3 loop is CASGLGQGLGGYTF. Here the CDR3 DNA reads TGTGCTAGTGGTCTGGGACAGGGTCTCGGTGGCTACACCTTC.

The J gene is TRBJ1-5, the V gene TRBV7-8, with D perhaps TRBD1 (5 bases). Trimming pared 2 bases from V and 6 bases from J, leaving 8 bases between. Germline assignment: CDR1 SGHVS and CDR2 FQNEAQ. This CDR3 comprises 13 residues. The CDR3: CASSLLGLQPQHF. The CDR3 coding sequence is TGTGCCAGCAGCTTATTGGGGCTTCAGCCCCAGCATTTT. The full variable domain, with the rest looked up from reference TRBV7-8 and TRBJ1-5, is GAGVSQSPRYKVAKRGQDVALRCDPISGHVSLFWYQQALGQGPEFLTYFQNEAQLDKSGLPSDRFFAERPEGSVSTLKIQRTQQEDSAVYLCASSLLGLQPQHFGDGTRLSIL.

The J gene is TRBJ1-3, the V gene TRBV29-1; D remains ambiguous. The CDR3 length is 14 residues. V shed 0 bases and J shed 0 bases, with 6 bases lying between them. The germline gives CDR1 SQVTM, CDR2 ANQGSEA. Here the CDR3 reads CSVEDDTSGNTIYF. In nucleotides, the CDR3 is TGCAGCGTTGAAGATGACACCTCTGGAAACACCATATATTTT.

The chain couples TRBV5-1 to TRBJ2-7; perhaps TRBD2 as D (5 bases). CDR1 and CDR2 (germline): SGHRS, YFSETQ. The CDR3 runs 13 residues. Trimming took off 2 bases at V and 7 bases at J, with 13 bases between the two ends. The CDR3 sequence is CASSLGLTGEQYF. Here the CDR3 DNA reads TGCGCCAGCAGCTTAGGACTCACGGGGGAGCAGTACTTC.

The chain carries TRBV3-1 (or the pseudogene TRBV3-2) and TRBJ2-7, with 7 bases matching TRBD1. This CDR3 comprises 13 residues. CDR1 is LGHDT, CDR2 YNNKEL, per germline (reference sequence). Trimming took 5 bases from V and 3 from J; bases not matched to a gene: 4. In DNA, the CDR3 is TGTGCCAGCAGCTCCGGGACAGACTACGAGCAGTACTTC. This gives the protein CASSSGTDYEQYF.

The chain carries TRBV19 and TRBJ2-3, with D perhaps matching TRBD2 (6 bases). CDR1 is LNHDA, CDR2 SQIVND, per germline (reference sequence). The CDR3 has 14 residues. Trimming removed 3 bases from V and 3 bases from J, with 10 bases in between. CDR3 nucleotide sequence: TGTGCCAGTAGTATGGGGGGTAGGACAGATACGCAGTATTTT. Translated: CASSMGGRTDTQYF.

The sample holds many counts of this clone. This chain links TRBV6-5 with TRBJ1-3; no clear D gene. The V gene lost 0 bases and the J gene lost 4 bases, with 10 bases spanning the gap. The germline V gene has CDR1 MNHEY and CDR2 SVGAGI. CDR3 length: 15 amino acids. The CDR3 loop reads CASSYSVVSGNTIYF. CDR3 nucleotide sequence: TGTGCCAGCAGTTACTCGGTAGTTTCGGGAAACACCATATATTTT.

Only one count was recorded for this clone. V is TRBV6-4 and J is TRBJ2-3, with D perhaps matching TRBD1 (6 bases). The CDR3 contains 13 residues. Trimming took 8 bases from V and 5 from J, leaving 14 bases between them. Germline-derived CDR1 and CDR2 are MRHNA and SNTAGT. The CDR3 DNA is TGTGCCAGCGCTTCACAGGGTCAAGATACGCAGTATTTT. Protein: CASASQGQDTQYF.

The CDR3 region has the DNA TGTGCCTGGGGGACAGGTCACAATGAGCAGTTCTTC. The encoded protein is CAWGTGHNEQFF. The chain recombines TRBV30 with TRBJ2-1, with TRBD1 matching over 8 bases. This CDR3 is built from 12 residues. CDR1 and CDR2 from the germline V gene are GTSNPN and SVGIG (reference sequence). Trimming removed 5 bases from V and 5 bases from J; junction bases left unmatched: 2.